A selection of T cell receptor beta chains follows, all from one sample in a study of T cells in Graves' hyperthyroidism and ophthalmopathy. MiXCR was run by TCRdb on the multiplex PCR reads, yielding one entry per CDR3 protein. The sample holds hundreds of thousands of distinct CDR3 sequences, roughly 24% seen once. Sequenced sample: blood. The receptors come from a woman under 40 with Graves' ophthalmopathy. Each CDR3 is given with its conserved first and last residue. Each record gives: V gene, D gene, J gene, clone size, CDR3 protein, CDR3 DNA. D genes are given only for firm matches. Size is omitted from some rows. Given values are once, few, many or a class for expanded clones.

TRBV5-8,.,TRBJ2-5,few,CASSLGGGLETQYF,TGTGCCAGCAGCTTGGGAGGGGGTCTCGAGACCCAGTACTTC
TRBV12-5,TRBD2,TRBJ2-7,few,CASGSRLAGVEQYF,TGTGCTAGTGGTTCGCGGCTAGCGGGGGTCGAGCAGTACTTC
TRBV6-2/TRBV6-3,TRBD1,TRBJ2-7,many,CASKPTGSYEQYF,TGTGCCAGCAAACCGACAGGGAGCTACGAGCAGTACTTC
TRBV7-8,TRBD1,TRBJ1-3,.,CASSLRGQGFSGNTIYF,TGTGCCAGCAGCTTACGTGGACAGGGCTTCTCTGGAAACACCATATATTTT
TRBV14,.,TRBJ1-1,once,CASSQKPRTEAFF,TGTGCCAGCAGCCAAAAACCCAGGACTGAAGCTTTCTTT
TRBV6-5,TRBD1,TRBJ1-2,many,CASSYSGSGGGGYTF,TGTGCCAGCAGTTACTCGGGCTCAGGGGGCGGCGGCTACACCTTC
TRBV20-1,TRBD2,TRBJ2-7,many,CSVLGGSAYEQYF,TGCAGTGTTCTGGGAGGGTCCGCCTACGAGCAGTACTTC
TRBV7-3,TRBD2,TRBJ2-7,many,CASSPAGGVEQYF,TGTGCCAGCAGCCCTGCGGGGGGGGTCGAGCAGTACTTC
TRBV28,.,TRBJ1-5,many,CASSLTRQPQHF,TGTGCCAGCAGTTTAACCCGTCAGCCCCAGCATTTT
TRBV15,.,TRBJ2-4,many,CATSDPRGKNIQYF,TGTGCCACCAGCGACCCCCGGGGAAAAAACATTCAGTACTTC
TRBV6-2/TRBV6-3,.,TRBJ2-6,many,CASSYDFGFGANVLTF,TGTGCCAGCAGTTACGATTTCGGGTTTGGGGCCAACGTCCTGACTTTC
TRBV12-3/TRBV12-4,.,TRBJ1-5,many,CASSFGQVNSNQPQHF,TGTGCCAGCAGTTTCGGACAAGTCAATAGCAATCAGCCCCAGCATTTT
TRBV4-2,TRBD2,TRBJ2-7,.,CASSQAGAGVSYEQYF,TGTGCCAGCAGCCAAGCTGGAGCGGGAGTCTCCTACGAGCAGTACTTC
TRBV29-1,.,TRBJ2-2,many,CSVLWGTGELFF,TGCAGCGTTCTATGGGGGACCGGGGAGCTGTTTTTT
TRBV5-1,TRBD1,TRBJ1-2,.,CASSGPLRTGSYGYTF,TGCGCCAGCAGCGGCCCCCTAAGGACAGGTAGCTATGGCTACACCTTC
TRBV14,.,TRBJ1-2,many,CASSPGPTRGYGYTF,TGTGCCAGCAGCCCCGGACCCACACGGGGCTATGGCTACACCTTC